This TCR beta chain was identified during a study of cytomegalovirus exposure and HLA in healthy donors. The wider study: Early released data had around 88 million unique TCRs, all coming from HLA-typed donors.

The study ran its PCR with 60 Vbeta and 13 Jbeta primers. Assay used: immunoSEQ multiplex PCR; TCRdb lists only in-frame clones, some missing. The data contain 130,000 to 150,000 clones, less than 85% of them singletons. Trimming cost V 2 bases and J 5 bases, with 13 bases left between them. The CDR3 runs 14 residues. Germline V gives CDR1 MNHEY, CDR2 SMNVEV (reference sequence). Sequencing was carried out using PBMCs. The V gene is TRBV27, the J gene TRBJ2-7, with TRBD1 as a possible D gene (6 bases). This receptor was obtained from a man in his late teens or twenties in good health and CMV-seropositive. This CDR3 is CASSLKTGSDEQYF. DNA of the CDR3: TGTGCCAGCAGTTTAAAAACAGGGTCGGACGAGCAGTACTTC.